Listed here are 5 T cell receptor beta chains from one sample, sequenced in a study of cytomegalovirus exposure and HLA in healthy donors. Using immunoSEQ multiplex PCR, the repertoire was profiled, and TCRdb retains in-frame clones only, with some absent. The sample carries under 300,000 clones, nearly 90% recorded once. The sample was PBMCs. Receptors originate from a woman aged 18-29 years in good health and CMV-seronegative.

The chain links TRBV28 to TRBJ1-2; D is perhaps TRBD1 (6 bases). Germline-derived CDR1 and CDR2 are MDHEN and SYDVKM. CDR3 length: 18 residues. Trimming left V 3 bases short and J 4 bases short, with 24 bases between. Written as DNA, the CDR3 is TGTGCCAGCAGTTTTCCTTTTTTCTCCGGAGACAGGTCCTATGGCTACACCTTC. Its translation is CASSFPFFSGDRSYGYTF.

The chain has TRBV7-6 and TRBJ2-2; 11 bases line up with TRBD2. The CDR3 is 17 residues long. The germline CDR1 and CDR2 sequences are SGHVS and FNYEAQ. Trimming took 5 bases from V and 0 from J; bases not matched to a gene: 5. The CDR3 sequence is CASSQYSGGANTGELFF. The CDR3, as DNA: TGTGCCAGCAGCCAATATAGCGGGGGGGCGAACACCGGGGAGCTGTTTTTT.

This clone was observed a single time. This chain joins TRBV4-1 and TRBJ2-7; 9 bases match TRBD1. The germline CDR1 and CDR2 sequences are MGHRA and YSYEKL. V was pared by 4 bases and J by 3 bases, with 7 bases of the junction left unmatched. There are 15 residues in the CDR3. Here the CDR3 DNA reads TGCGCCAGCAGCCTGGGACAGGGACACCTCTACGAGCAGTACGTC. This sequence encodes CASSLGQGHLYEQYV.

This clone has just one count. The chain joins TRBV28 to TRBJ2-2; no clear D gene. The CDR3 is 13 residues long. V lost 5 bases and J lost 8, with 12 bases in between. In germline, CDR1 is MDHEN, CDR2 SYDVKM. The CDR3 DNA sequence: TGTGCCAGCAGTCTGTCACTGCGTGGGGAGCTGTTTTTT. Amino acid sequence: CASSLSLRGELFF.

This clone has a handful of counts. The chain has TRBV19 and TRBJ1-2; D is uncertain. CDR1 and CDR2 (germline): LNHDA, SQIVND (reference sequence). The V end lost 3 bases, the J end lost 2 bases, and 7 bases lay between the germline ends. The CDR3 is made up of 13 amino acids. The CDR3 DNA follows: TGTGCCAGTAGTATCGGCAGGAACTATGGCTACACCTTC. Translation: CASSIGRNYGYTF.